Following are 3 T cell receptor beta chains from one sample sequenced in a study of vaccination effects on CD4 cells after COVID-19. The data were produced by immunoSEQ multiplex PCR, yet TCRdb's version contains in-frame clones alone and is incomplete. The profile shows 66,000 or so clones, approximately 80% of them singletons. The authors isolated CD4+ T cells after 9 to 10 days of culture. Participants were given two doses of BNT162b2 or mRNA-1273 vaccine. These receptors have no identified antigens. This specimen was CD4+ T cells from PBMCs cultured without peptide, taken after COVID-19 vaccination. These receptors all stem from a human donor who received a COVID-19 vaccine.

The chain joins TRBV6-5 to TRBJ1-6; D is ambiguous. Trimming cost V 2 bases and J 0 bases, with 8 bases left between them. Germline CDR1 reads MNHEY; CDR2 reads SVGAGI. The CDR3 is 16 amino acids. CDR3 DNA: TGTGCCAGCAGTTACCTGCGGAGCTCCTATAATTCACCCCTCCACTTT. It translates to CASSYLRSSYNSPLHF.

The V gene is TRBV7-9, the J gene TRBJ2-4; 9 bases map to TRBD2. The V segment lost 1 base and the J segment 4 bases; nucleotides outside the gene matches: 11. Germline V gives CDR1 SEHNR, CDR2 FQNEAQ (reference sequence). The CDR3 is made up of 18 amino acids. In DNA, the CDR3 is TGTGCCAGCAGCTTAGTCCGAGGTGGCGGGGGGGAGAAAAACATTCAGTACTTC. Translating gives CASSLVRGGGGEKNIQYF.

The rearrangement uses TRBV6-6 and TRBJ2-7; D might be TRBD2 (5 bases). CDR1 is MNHNY and CDR2 is SVGAGI in the germline V gene (reference sequence). The V end was cut by 8 bases, the J end by 4 bases, with 12 bases between. The CDR3 runs 12 residues. CDR3 sequence: CASGASRYEQYV. The CDR3 DNA sequence: TGTGCCAGCGGTGCTAGCCGATACGAGCAGTACGTC.